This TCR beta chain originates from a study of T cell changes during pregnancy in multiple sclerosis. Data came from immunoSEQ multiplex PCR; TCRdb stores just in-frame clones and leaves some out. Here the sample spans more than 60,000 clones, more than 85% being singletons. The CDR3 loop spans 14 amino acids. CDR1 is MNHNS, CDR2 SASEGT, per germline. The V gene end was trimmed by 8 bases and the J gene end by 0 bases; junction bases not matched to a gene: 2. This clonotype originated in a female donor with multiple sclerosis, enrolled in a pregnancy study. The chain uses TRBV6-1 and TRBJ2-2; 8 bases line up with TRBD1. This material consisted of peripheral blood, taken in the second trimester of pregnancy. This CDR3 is CASLQGANTGELFF. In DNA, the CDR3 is TGTGCCAGCCTACAGGGGGCGAACACCGGGGAGCTGTTTTTT.